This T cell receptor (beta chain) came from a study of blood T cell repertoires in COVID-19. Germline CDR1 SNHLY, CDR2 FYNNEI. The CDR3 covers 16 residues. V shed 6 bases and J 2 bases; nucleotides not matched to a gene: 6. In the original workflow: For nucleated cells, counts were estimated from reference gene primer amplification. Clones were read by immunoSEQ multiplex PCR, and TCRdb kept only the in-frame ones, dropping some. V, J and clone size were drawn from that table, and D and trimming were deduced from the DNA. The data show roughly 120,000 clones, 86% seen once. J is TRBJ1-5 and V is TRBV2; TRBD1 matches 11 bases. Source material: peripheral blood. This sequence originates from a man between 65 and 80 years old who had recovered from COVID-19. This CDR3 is CASRPDRGRGNQPQHF. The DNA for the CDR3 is TGTGCCAGCAGACCGGACAGGGGGCGAGGCAATCAGCCCCAGCATTTT.